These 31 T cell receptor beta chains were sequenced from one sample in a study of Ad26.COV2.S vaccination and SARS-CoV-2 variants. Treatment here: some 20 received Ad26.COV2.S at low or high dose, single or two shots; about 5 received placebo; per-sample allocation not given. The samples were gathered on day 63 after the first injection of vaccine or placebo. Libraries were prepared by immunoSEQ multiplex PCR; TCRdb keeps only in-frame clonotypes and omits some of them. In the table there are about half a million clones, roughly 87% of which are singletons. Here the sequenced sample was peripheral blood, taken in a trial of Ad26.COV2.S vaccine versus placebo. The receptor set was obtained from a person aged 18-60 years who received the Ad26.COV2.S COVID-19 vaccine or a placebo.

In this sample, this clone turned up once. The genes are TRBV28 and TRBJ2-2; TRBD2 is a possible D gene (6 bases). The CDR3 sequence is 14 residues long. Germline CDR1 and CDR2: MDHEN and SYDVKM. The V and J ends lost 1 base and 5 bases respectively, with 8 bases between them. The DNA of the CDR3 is TGTGCCAGCAGTTTATCCGCGGGAACCGGGGAGCTGTTTTTT. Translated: CASSLSAGTGELFF.

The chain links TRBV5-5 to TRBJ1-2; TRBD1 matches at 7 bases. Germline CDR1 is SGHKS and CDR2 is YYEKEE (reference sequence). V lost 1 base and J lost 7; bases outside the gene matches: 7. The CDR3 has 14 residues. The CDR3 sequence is CASSLYLTGPGYTF. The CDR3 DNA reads TGTGCCAGCAGCTTGTACCTGACAGGGCCTGGCTACACCTTC.

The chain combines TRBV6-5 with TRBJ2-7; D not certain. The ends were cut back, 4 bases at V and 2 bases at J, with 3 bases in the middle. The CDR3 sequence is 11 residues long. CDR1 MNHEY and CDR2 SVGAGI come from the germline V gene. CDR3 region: CASSSPYEQYF. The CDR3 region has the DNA TGTGCCAGCAGTTCACCCTACGAGCAGTACTTC.

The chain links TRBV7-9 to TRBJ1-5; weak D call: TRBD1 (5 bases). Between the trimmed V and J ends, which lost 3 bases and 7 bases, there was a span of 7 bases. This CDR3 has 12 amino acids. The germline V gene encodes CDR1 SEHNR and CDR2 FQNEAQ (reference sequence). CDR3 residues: CASSLGDQPQHF. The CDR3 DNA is TGTGCCAGCAGCTTGGGGGACCAGCCCCAGCATTTT.

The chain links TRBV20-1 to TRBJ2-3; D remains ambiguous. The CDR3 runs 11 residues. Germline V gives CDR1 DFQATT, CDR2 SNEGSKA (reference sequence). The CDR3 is CSWIWPDTQYF. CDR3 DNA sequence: TGCAGCTGGATTTGGCCGGATACGCAGTATTTT.

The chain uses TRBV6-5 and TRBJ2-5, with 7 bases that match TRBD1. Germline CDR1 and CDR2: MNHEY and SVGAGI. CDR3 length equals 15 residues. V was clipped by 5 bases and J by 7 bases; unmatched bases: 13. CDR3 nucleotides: TGTGCCAGCAGTAGCACAGGGACAGTAGCCGGGACCCAGTACTTC. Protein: CASSSTGTVAGTQYF.

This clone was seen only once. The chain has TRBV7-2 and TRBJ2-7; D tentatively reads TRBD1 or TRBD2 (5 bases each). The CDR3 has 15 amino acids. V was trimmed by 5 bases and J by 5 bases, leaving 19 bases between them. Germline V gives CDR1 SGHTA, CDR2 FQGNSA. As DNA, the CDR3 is TGTGCCAGCAGCATTGGGGGTCGAGGGTTGGACGAGCAGTACTTC. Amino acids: CASSIGGRGLDEQYF.

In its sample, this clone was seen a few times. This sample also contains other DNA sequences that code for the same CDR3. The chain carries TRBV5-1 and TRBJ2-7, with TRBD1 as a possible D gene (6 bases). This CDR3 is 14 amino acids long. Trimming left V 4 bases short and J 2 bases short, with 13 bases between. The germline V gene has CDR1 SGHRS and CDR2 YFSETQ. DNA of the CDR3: TGCGCCAGCAGCCCCGGGACATTAACCTACGAGCAGTACTTC. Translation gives CASSPGTLTYEQYF.

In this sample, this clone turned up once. The CDR3, as DNA: TGTGCCAGCAGCTTAGGGGGACTAGCGGGAGCGGAAGAGCAGTACTTC. This codes for CASSLGGLAGAEEQYF. This chain joins TRBV7-2 and TRBJ2-7; 14 bases map to TRBD2. Trimming took 1 base from V and 7 from J; bases not matched to a gene: 6. CDR3 length: 16 amino acids. CDR1 and CDR2 from the germline V gene are SGHTA and FQGNSA.

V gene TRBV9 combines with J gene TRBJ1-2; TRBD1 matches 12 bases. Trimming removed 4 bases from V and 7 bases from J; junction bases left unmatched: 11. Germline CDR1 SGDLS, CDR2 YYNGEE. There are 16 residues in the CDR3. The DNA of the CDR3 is TGTGCCAGCAGCCCCCAGGTGGGACAGGGGGCGCTTGGCTACACCTTC. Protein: CASSPQVGQGALGYTF.

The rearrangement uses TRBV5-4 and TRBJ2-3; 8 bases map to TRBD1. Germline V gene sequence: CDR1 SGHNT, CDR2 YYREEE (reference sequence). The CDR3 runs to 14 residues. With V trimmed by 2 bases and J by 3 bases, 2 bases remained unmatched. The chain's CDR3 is CASSLDRGTDTQYF. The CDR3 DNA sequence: TGTGCCAGCAGCTTAGACAGGGGAACAGATACGCAGTATTTT. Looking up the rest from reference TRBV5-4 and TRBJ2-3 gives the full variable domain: ETGVTQSPTHLIKTRGQQVTLRCSSQSGHNTVSWYQQALGQGPQFIFQYYREEENGRGNFPPRFSGLQFPNYSSELNVNALELDDSALYLCASSLDRGTDTQYFGPGTRLTVL.

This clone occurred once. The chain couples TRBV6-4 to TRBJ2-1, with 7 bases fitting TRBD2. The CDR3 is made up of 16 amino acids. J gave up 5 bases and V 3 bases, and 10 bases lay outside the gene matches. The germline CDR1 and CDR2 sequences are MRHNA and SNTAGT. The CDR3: CASSEGSTGGHNEQFF. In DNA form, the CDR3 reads TGTGCCAGCAGTGAAGGGTCGACGGGAGGCCACAATGAGCAGTTCTTC.

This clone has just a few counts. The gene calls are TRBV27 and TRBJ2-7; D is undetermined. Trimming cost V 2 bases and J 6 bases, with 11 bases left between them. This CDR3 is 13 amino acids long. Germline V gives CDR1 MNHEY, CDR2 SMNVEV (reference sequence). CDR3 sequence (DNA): TGTGCCAGCAGTTTAAGTCCTGGTTCCGAGCAGTACTTC. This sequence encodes CASSLSPGSEQYF.

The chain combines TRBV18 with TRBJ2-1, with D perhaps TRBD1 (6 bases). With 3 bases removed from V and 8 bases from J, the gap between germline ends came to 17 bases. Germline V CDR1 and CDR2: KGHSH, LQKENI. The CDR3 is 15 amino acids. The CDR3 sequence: CASSPRVGRGHEQFF. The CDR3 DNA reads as TGTGCCAGCTCACCGCGGGTTGGCAGGGGCCATGAGCAGTTCTTC. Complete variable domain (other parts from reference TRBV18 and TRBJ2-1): NAGVMQNPRHLVRRRGQEARLRCSPMKGHSHVYWYRQLPEEGLKFMVYLQKENIIDESGMPKERFSAEFPKEGPSILRIQQVVRGDSAAYFCASSPRVGRGHEQFFGPGTRLTVL.

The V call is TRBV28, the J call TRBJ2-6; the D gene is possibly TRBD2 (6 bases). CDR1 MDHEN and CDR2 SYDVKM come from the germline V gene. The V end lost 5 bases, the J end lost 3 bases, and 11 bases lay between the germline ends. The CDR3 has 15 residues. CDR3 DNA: TGTGCCAGCAGTCTGGGGGGTTATGGGGCCAACGTCCTGACTTTC. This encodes CASSLGGYGANVLTF.

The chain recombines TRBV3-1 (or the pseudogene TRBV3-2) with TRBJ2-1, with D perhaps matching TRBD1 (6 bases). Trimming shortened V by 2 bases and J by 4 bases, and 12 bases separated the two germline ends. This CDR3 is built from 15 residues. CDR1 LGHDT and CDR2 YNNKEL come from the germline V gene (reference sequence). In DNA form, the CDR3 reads TGTGCCAGCAGCCAAAAGCAGGGGAGATACAATGAGCAGTTCTTC. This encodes CASSQKQGRYNEQFF.

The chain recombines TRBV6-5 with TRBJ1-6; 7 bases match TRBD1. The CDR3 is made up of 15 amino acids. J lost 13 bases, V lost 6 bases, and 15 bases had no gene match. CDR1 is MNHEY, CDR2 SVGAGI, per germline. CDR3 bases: TGTGCCAGCAGACGAAGACAGGGAACGGGGCGCCCCCTCCACTTT. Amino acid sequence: CASRRRQGTGRPLHF.

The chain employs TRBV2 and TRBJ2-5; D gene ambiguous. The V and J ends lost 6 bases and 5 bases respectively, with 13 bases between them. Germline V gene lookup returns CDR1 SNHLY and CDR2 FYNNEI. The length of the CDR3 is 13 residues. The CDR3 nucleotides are TGTGCCAGCAGGGCGGATATCGGGGAGACCCAGTACTTC. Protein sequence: CASRADIGETQYF.

The CDR3 protein is CASSRFVAAQETQYF. Written as DNA, the CDR3 is TGTGCCAGCTCACGTTTCGTCGCGGCCCAAGAGACCCAGTACTTC. The chain employs TRBV18 and TRBJ2-5, with no clear D. There are 15 residues in the CDR3. Between the trimmed V and J ends, which lost 4 bases and 1 base, there was a span of 13 bases. Per germline, CDR1 KGHSH and CDR2 LQKENI.

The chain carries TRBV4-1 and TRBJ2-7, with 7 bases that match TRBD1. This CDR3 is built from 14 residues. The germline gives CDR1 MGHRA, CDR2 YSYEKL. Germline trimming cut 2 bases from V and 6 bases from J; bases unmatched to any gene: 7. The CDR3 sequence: CASSQPGTVVEQYF. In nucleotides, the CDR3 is TGCGCCAGCAGCCAACCCGGGACAGTAGTCGAGCAGTACTTC.

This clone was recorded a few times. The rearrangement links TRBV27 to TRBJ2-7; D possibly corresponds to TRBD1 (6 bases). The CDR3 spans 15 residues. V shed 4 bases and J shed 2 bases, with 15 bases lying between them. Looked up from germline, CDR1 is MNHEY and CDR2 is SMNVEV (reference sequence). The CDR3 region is CASSSPDRRTYEQYF. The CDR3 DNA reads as TGTGCCAGCAGTTCGCCAGACAGGCGAACCTACGAGCAGTACTTC.

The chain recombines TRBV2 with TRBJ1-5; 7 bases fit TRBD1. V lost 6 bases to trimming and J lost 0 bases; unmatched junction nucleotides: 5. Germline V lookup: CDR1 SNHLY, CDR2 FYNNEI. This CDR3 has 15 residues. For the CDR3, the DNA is TGTGCCAGCAGACTGGGACAGCATAGCAATCAGCCCCAGCATTTT. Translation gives CASRLGQHSNQPQHF. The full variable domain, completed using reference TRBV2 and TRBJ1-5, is EPEVTQTPSHQVTQMGQEVILRCVPISNHLYFYWYRQILGQKVEFLVSFYNNEISEKSEIFDDQFSVERPDGSNFTLKIRSTKLEDSAMYFCASRLGQHSNQPQHFGDGTRLSIL.

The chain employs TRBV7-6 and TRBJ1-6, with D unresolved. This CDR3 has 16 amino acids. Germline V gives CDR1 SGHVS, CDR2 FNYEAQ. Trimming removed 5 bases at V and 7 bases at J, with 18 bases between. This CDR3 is CASSQTSRSANSPLHF. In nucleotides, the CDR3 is TGTGCCAGCAGCCAGACCAGCCGGTCAGCCAATTCACCCCTCCACTTT.

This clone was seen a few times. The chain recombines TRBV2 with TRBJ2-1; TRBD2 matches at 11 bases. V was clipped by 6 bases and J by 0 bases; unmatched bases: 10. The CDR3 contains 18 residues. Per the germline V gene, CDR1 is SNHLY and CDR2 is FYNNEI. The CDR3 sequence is CASRDGTSGPSSYNEQFF. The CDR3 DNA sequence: TGTGCCAGCAGGGACGGGACTAGCGGCCCCAGCTCCTACAATGAGCAGTTCTTC.

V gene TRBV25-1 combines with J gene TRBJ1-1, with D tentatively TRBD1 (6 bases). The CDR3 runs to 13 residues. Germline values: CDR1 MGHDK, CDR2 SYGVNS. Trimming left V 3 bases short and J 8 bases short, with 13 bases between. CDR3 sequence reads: CASSERDTREAFF. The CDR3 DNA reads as TGTGCCAGCAGTGAGCGGGACACCAGAGAAGCTTTCTTT.

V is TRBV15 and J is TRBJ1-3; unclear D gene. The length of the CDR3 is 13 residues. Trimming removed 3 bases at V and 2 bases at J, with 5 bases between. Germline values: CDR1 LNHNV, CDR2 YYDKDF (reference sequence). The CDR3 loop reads CATSRVPGNTIYF. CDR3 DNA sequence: TGTGCCACCAGCAGGGTTCCTGGAAACACCATATATTTT.

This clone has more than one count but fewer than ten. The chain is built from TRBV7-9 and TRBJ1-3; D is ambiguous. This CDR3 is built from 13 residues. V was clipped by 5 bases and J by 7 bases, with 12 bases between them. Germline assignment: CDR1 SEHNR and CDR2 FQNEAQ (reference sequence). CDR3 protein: CASSTPFPNTIYF. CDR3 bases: TGTGCCAGCAGCACCCCCTTTCCGAACACCATATATTTT.

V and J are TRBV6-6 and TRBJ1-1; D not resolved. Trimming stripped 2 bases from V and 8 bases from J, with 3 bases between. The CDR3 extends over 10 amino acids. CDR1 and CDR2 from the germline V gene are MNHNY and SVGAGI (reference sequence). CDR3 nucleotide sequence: TGTGCCAGCAGTTACCCGGAAGCTTTCTTT. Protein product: CASSYPEAFF.

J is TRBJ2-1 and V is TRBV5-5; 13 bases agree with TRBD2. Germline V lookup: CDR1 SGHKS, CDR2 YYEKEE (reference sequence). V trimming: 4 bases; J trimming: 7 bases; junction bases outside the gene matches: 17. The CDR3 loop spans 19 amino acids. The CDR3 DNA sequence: TGTGCCAGCAGCCCCAGCTTCTTCGGACTAGCGGGGGTTAAGAATGAGCAGTTCTTC. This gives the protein CASSPSFFGLAGVKNEQFF.

CDR3 sequence (DNA): TGTGCCAGCACTCGGGACAGAGGAAGGTATGGCTACACCTTC. Its translation is CASTRDRGRYGYTF. The rearrangement uses TRBV2 and TRBJ1-2; TRBD1 matches 7 bases. The germline gives CDR1 SNHLY, CDR2 FYNNEI. V lost 7 bases and J lost 5; bases outside the gene matches: 10. The CDR3 has 14 amino acids.

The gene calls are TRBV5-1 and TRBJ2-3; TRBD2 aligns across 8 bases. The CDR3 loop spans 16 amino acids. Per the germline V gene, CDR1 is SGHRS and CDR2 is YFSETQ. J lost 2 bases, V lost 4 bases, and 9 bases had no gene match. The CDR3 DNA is TGCGCCAGCAGCCCCTTAGCGGGGAAACTCACAGATACGCAGTATTTT. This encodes CASSPLAGKLTDTQYF.